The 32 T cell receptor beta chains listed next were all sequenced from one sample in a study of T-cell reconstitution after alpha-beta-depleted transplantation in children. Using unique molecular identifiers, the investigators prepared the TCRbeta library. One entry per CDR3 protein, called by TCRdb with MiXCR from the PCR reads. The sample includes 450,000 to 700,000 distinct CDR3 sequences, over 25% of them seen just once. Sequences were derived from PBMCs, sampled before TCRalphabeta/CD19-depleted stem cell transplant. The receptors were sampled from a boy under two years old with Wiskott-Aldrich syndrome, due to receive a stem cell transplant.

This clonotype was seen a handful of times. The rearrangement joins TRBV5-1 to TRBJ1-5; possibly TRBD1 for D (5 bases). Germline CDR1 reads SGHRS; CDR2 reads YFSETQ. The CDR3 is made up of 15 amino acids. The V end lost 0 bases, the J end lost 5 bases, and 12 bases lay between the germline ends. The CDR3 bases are TGCGCCAGCAGCTTGGGAGGGGATCCAGATCAGCCCCAGCATTTT. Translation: CASSLGGDPDQPQHF. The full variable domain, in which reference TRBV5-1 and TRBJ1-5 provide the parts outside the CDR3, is KAGVTQTPRYLIKTRGQQVTLSCSPISGHRSVSWYQQTPGQGLQFLFEYFSETQRNKGNFPGRFSGRQFSNSRSEMNVSTLELGDSALYLCASSLGGDPDQPQHFGDGTRLSIL.

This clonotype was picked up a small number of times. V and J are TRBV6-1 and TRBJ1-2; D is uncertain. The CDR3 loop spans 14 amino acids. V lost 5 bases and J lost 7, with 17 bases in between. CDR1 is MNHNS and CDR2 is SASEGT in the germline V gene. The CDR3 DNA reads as TGTGCCAGCAGTCAATGGGATTCGGCTGCTGGCTACACCTTC. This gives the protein CASSQWDSAAGYTF.

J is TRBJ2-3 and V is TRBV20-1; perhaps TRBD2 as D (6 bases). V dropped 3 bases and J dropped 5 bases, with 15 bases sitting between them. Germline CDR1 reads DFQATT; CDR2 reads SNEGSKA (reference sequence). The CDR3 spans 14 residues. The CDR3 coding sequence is TGCAGTGCTAGTAGCGGTCCTGGTAGAGATACGCAGTATTTT. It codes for CSASSGPGRDTQYF.

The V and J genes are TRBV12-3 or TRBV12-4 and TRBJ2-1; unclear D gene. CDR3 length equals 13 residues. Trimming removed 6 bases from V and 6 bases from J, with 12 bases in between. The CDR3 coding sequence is TGTGCCAGCAGCCCCCTGGATGGCAATGAGCAGTTCTTC. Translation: CASSPLDGNEQFF.

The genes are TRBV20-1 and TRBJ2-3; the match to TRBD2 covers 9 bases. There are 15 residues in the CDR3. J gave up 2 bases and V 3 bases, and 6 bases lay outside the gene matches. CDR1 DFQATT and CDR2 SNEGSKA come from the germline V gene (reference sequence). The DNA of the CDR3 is TGCAGTGCTAGTGCTGGCGGGAGGGTCACAGATACGCAGTATTTT. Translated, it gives CSASAGGRVTDTQYF.

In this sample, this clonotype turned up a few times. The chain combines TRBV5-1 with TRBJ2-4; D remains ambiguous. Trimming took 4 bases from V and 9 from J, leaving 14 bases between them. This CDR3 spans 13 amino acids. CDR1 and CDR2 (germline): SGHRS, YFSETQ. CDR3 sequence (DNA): TGCGCCAGCAGCCCGTTGCCCCGGACCATTCAGTACTTC. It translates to CASSPLPRTIQYF.

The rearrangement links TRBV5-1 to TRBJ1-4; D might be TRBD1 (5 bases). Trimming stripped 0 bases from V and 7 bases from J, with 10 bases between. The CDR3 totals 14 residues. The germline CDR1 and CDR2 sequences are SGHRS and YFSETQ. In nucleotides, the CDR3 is TGCGCCAGCAGCTTGGGGACAAATGCTGAAAAACTGTTTTTT. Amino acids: CASSLGTNAEKLFF.

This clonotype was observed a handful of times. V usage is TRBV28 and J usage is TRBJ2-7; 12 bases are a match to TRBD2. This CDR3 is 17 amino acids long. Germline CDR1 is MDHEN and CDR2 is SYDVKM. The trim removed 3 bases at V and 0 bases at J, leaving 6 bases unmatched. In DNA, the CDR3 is TGTGCCAGCAGTTTCCAGTCTAGCGGGAGGGGCTCCTACGAGCAGTACTTC. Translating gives CASSFQSSGRGSYEQYF. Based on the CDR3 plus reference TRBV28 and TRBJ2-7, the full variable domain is DVKVTQSSRYLVKRTGEKVFLECVQDMDHENMFWYRQDPGLGLRLIYFSYDVKMKEKGDIPEGYSVSREKKERFSLILESASTNQTSMYLCASSFQSSGRGSYEQYFGPGTRLTVT.

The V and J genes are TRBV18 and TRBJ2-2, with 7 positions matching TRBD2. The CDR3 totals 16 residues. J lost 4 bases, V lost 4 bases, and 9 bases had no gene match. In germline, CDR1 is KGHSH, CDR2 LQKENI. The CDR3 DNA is TGTGCCAGCTCACGCCGACTAGCTCCGGTCACCGGGGAGCTGTTTTTT. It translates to CASSRRLAPVTGELFF. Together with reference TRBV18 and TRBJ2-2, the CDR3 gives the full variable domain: NAGVMQNPRHLVRRRGQEARLRCSPMKGHSHVYWYRQLPEEGLKFMVYLQKENIIDESGMPKERFSAEFPKEGPSILRIQQVVRGDSAAYFCASSRRLAPVTGELFFGEGSRLTVL.

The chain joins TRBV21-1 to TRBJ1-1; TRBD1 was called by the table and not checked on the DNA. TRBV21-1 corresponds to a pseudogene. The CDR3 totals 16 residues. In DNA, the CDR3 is TGTGCCAGCAGCCCTCCCGGACAGGGGGTCCACACTGAAGCTTTCTTT. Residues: CASSPPGQGVHTEAFF.

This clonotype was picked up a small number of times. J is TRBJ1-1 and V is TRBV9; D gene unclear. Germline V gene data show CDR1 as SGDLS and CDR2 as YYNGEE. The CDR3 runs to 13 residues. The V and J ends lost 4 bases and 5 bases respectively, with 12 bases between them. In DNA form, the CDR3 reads TGTGCCAGCAGCTCGCATGTTGGGACTGAAGCTTTCTTT. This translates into CASSSHVGTEAFF.

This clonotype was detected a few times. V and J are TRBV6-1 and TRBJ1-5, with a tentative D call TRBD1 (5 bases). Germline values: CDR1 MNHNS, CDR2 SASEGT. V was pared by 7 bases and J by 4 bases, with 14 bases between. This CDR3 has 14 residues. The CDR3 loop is CASKGQGSNQPQHF. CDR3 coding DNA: TGTGCCAGCAAGGGGCAGGGCTCGAATCAGCCCCAGCATTTT.

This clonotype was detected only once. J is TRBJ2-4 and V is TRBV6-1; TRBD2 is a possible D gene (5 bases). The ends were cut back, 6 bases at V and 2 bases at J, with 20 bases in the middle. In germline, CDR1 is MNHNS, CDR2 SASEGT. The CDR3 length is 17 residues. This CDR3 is CASSISPGGVSKNIQYF. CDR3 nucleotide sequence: TGTGCCAGCAGCATCTCGCCAGGAGGAGTGTCCAAAAACATTCAGTACTTC.

The CDR3 loop is CATSDKLAGVQDTQYF. The CDR3 nucleotides read TGTGCCACCAGTGACAAACTAGCGGGAGTGCAAGATACGCAGTATTTT. The chain links TRBV24-1 to TRBJ2-3, with 11 bases fitting TRBD2. V was clipped by 4 bases and J by 5 bases; unmatched bases: 7. Germline CDR1 reads KGHDR; CDR2 reads SFDVKD. The CDR3 is 16 residues long.

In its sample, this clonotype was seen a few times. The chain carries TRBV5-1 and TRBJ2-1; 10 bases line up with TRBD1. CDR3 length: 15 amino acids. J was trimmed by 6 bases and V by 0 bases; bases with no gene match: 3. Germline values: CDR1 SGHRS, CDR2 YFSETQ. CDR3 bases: TGCGCCAGCAGCTTGGGGGGACAGGGGAGCAATGAGCAGTTCTTC. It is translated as CASSLGGQGSNEQFF.

The CDR3 nucleotides read TGTGCCAGCAGCCAAGGTGTAGGCCAGGGCCGTTGGGCAGATACGCAGTATTTT. Encoded protein: CASSQGVGQGRWADTQYF. The chain uses TRBV14 and TRBJ2-3; a weak D match, TRBD1 (5 bases). The CDR3 contains 18 residues. CDR1 and CDR2 from the germline V gene are SGHDN and FVKESK. The V end was cut by 1 base, the J end by 4 bases, with 21 bases between.

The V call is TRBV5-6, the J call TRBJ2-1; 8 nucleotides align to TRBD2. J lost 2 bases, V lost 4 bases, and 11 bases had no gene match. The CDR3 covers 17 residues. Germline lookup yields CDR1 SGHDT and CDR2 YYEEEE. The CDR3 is CASSLRLAGLPYNEQFF. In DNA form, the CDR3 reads TGTGCCAGCAGCCTTCGCTTAGCGGGACTTCCCTACAATGAGCAGTTCTTC.

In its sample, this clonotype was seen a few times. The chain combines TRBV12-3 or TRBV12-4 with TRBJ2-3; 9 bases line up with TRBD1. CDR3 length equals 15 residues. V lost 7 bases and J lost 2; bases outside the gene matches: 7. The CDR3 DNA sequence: TGTGCCAGCAACTCTAGGACAGGGGCCACAGATACGCAGTATTTT. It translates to CASNSRTGATDTQYF.

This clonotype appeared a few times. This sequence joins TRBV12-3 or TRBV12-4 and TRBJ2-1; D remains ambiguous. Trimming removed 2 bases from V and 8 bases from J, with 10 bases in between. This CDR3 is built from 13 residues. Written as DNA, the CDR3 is TGTGCCAGCAGTTTAAGGGATTCCGATGAGCAGTTCTTC. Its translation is CASSLRDSDEQFF.

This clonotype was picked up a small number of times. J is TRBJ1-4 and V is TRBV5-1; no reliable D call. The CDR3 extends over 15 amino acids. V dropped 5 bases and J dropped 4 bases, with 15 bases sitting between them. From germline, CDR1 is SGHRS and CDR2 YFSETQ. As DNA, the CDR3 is TGCGCCAGCAGTCCGGGCCGGAGGGTTAATGAAAAACTGTTTTTT. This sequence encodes CASSPGRRVNEKLFF.

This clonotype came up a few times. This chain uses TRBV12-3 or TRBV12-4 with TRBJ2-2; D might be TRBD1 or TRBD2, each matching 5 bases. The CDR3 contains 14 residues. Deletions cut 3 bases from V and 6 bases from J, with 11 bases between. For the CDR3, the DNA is TGTGCCAGCAGTTTCCTGGGGGTGGCCGGGGAGCTGTTTTTT. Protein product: CASSFLGVAGELFF.

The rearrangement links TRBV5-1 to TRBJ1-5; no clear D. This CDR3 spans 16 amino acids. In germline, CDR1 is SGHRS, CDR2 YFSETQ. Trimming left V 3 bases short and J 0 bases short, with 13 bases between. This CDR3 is CASSSGLEGSNQPQHF. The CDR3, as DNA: TGCGCCAGCAGCTCAGGTCTGGAGGGTAGCAATCAGCCCCAGCATTTT. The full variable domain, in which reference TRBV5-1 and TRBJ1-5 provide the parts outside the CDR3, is KAGVTQTPRYLIKTRGQQVTLSCSPISGHRSVSWYQQTPGQGLQFLFEYFSETQRNKGNFPGRFSGRQFSNSRSEMNVSTLELGDSALYLCASSSGLEGSNQPQHFGDGTRLSIL.

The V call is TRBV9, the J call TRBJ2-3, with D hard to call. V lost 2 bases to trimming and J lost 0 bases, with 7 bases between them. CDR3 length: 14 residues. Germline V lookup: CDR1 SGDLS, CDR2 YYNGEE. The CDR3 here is CASSVGTSTDTQYF. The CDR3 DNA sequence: TGTGCCAGCAGCGTCGGTACTAGCACAGATACGCAGTATTTT. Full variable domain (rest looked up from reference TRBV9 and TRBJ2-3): DSGVTQTPKHLITATGQRVTLRCSPRSGDLSVYWYQQSLDQGLQFLIQYYNGEERAKGNILERFSAQQFPDLHSELNLSSLELGDSALYFCASSVGTSTDTQYFGPGTRLTVL.

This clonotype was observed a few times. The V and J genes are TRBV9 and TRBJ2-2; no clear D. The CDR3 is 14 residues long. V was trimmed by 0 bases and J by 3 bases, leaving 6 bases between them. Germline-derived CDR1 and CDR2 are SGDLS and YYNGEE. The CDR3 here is CASSVGSHTGELFF. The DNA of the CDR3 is TGTGCCAGCAGCGTAGGCTCCCACACCGGGGAGCTGTTTTTT.

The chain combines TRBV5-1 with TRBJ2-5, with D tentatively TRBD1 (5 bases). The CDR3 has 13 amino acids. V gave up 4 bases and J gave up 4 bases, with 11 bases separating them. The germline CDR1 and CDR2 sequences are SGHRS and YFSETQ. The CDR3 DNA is TGCGCCAGCAGCCCCAGGGATGGAGAGACCCAGTACTTC. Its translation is CASSPRDGETQYF.

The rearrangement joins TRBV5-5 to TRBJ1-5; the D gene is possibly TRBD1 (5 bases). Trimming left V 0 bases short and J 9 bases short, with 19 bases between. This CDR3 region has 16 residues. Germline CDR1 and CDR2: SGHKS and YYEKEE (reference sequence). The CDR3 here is CASSLVSGDATRPQHF. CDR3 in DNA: TGTGCCAGCAGCTTGGTGTCGGGGGACGCCACACGGCCCCAGCATTTT.

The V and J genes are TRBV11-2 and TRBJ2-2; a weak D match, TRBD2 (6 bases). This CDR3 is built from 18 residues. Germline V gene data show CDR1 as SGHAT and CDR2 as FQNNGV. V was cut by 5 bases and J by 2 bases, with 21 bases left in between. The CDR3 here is CASSAGPKGTSNTGELFF. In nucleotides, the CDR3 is TGTGCCAGCAGCGCCGGCCCTAAAGGGACTTCAAACACCGGGGAGCTGTTTTTT. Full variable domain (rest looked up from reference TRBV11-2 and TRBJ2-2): EAGVAQSPRYKIIEKRQSVAFWCNPISGHATLYWYQQILGQGPKLLIQFQNNGVVDDSQLPKDRFSAERLKGVDSTLKIQPAKLEDSAVYLCASSAGPKGTSNTGELFFGEGSRLTVL.

CDR3 amino acids: CASSFSGLGDEQFF. The CDR3, as DNA: TGTGCCAGCAGCTTCAGTGGACTTGGAGATGAGCAGTTCTTC. The V call is TRBV7-3, the J call TRBJ2-1; TRBD2 is a possible D gene (5 bases). Trimming took off 3 bases at V and 8 bases at J, with 14 bases between the two ends. This CDR3 spans 14 amino acids. Germline loops: CDR1 SGHTA, CDR2 FQGTGA.

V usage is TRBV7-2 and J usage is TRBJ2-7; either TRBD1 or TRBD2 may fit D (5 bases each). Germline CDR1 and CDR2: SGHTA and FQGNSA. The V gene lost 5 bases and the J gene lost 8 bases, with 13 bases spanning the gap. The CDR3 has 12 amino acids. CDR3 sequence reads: CASSIPGTQQYF. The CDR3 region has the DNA TGTGCCAGCAGCATCCCCGGGACGCAGCAGTACTTC.

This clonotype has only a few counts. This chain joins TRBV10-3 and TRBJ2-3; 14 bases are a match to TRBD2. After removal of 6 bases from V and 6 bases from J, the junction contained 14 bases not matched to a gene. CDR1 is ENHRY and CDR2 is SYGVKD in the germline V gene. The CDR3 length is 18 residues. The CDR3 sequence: CAISDSGLAGELYDTQYF. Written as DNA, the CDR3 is TGTGCCATCAGCGACTCGGGACTAGCGGGAGAGCTTTATGATACGCAGTATTTT.

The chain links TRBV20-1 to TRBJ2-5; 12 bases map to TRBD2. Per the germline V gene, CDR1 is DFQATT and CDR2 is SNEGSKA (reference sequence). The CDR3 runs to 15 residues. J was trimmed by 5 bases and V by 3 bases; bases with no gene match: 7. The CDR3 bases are TGCAGTGCTAGCCGGACTAGCGGGGTCCGGGAGACCCAGTACTTC. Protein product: CSASRTSGVRETQYF.

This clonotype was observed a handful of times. The CDR3 DNA is TGCGCCAGCAGCTTGGGTGGTGCAGGGGTCGAGTTGTTTTTT. Translated: CASSLGGAGVELFF. The chain employs TRBV5-1 and TRBJ1-4; TRBD1 might be the D (6 bases). CDR3 length: 14 residues. Trimming removed 0 bases at V and 15 bases at J, with 18 bases between. Germline CDR1 is SGHRS and CDR2 is YFSETQ.